This TCR beta chain originates from a study of OX40 agonist ivuxolimab in advanced cancers. Study details: Patients in dose escalation had liver, melanoma, kidney or head and neck cancers. The dose-escalation cohort was over 65% male, with a mean age of 60 years, ranging about 20 to 79.

General study results and limits: In a subset of nonresponders, normalized T-cell clonal expansion was also low.

Researchers took blood at baseline, on cycle 4 day 1, and on cycle 7 day 1. This CDR3 has 13 residues. Germline V gene sequence: CDR1 LNHDA, CDR2 SQIVND (reference sequence). Trimming stripped 1 base from V and 8 bases from J, with 9 bases between. The assay was immunoSEQ multiplex PCR, and TCRdb's table has in-frame clones only and misses some. The table shows 75,000 to 95,000 clones, with roughly 90% occurring only once. Notes on this clone: Its target is not known.

This receptor was identified in an adult with an advanced solid tumor such as melanoma, head and neck, liver or kidney cancer. The starting material was CD4+ or CD8+ T cells sorted from blood, obtained in a trial of the OX40 agonist ivuxolimab. V usage is TRBV19 and J usage is TRBJ2-1, with a tentative D call TRBD1 (5 bases). CDR3 amino acids: CASSIGSRDEQFF. In DNA form, the CDR3 reads TGTGCCAGTAGTATAGGGAGCAGGGATGAGCAGTTCTTC.